Described below is a single TCR beta chain sequence and its context. This specimen belongs to a study of blood T cell repertoires in COVID-19. Study overall: Spain, Italy and the United States supplied samples that represented acute and convalescent COVID-19. PBMCs, B-cell-depleted T cells, or T cells were the source of the cDNA or gDNA that made up the material.

Authors' methods: Amplification with reference gene primers provided the estimates of nucleated cell counts. Produced via immunoSEQ multiplex PCR; TCRdb's table is partial and in-frame only. V, J and clone size are those of that table, while D and trimming were read from the DNA. The sample has tens of thousands of clones, 75% to 85% seen once. Germline values: CDR1 SGHRS, CDR2 YFSETQ. This CDR3 contains 15 residues. Deletions cut 0 bases from V and 2 bases from J, with 11 bases between. The source is an elderly man with acute or convalescent COVID-19. Sequences were obtained from peripheral blood. V is TRBV5-1 and J is TRBJ2-5, with D unresolved. For the CDR3, the DNA is TGCGCCAGCAGCTTGGCGGCAGGTCAGCAAGAGACCCAGTACTTC. Translation: CASSLAAGQQETQYF.